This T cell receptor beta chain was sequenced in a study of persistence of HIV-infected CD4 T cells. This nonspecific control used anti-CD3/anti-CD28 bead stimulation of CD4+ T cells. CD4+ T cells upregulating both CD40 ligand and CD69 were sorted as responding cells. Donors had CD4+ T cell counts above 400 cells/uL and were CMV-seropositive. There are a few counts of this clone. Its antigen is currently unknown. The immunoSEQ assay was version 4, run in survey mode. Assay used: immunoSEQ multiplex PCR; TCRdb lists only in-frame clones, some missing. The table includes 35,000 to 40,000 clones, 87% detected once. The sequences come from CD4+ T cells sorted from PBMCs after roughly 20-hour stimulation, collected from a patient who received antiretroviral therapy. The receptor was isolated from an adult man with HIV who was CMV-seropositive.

As DNA, the CDR3 is TGTGCCAGCAGCTCGCGGACAGGAGCGCATTATGGCTACACCTTC. This gives the protein CASSSRTGAHYGYTF. The chain carries TRBV7-8 and TRBJ1-2, with TRBD1 matching 7 bases. J gave up 5 bases and V 4 bases, and 10 bases lay outside the gene matches. The CDR3 has 15 amino acids. Germline lookup yields CDR1 SGHVS and CDR2 FQNEAQ.